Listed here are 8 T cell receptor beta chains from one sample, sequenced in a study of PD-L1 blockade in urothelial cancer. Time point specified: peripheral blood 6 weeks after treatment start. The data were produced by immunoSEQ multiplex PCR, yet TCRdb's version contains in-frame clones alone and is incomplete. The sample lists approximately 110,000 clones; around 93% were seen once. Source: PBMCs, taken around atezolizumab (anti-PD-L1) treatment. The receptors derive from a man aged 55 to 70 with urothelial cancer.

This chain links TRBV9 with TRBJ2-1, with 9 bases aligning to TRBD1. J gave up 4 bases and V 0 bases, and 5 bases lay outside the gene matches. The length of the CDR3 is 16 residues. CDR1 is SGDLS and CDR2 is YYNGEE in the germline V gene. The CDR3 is CASSVAGTGLYNEQFF. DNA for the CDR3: TGTGCCAGCAGCGTAGCCGGGACAGGGTTGTACAATGAGCAGTTCTTC.

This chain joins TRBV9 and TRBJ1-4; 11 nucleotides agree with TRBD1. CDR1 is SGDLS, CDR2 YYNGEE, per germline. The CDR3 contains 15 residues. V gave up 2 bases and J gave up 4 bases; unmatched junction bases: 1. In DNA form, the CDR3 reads TGTGCCAGCAGCGTGGGACAGGGGGTTAATGAAAAACTGTTTTTT. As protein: CASSVGQGVNEKLFF. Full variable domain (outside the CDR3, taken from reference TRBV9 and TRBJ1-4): DSGVTQTPKHLITATGQRVTLRCSPRSGDLSVYWYQQSLDQGLQFLIQYYNGEERAKGNILERFSAQQFPDLHSELNLSSLELGDSALYFCASSVGQGVNEKLFFGSGTQLSVL.

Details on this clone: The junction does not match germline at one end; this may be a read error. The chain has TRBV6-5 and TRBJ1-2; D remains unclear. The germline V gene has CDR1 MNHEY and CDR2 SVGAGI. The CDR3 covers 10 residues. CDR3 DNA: TGTGCCAGCAGCTACTATGGCTACACCTTC. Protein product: CASSYYGYTF.

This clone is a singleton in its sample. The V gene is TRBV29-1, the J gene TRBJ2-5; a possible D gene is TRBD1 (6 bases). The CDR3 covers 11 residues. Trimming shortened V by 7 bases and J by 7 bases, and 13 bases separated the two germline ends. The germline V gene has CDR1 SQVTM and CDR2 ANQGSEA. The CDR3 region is CSAQEGGTQYF. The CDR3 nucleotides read TGCAGCGCACAGGAAGGGGGGACCCAGTACTTC.

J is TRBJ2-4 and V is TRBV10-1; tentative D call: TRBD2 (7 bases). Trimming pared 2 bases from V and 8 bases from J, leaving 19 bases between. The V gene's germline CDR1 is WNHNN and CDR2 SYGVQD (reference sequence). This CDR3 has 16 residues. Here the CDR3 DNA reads TGCGCCAGCAGTGAGACGGGAGGACAGCCTCCCCACATTCAGTACTTC. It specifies CASSETGGQPPHIQYF.

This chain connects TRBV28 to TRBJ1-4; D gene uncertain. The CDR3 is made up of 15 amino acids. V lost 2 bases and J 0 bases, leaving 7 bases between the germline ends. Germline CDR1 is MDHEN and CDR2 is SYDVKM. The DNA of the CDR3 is TGTGCCAGCAGTTTACAGGTTGCAACTAATGAAAAACTGTTTTTT. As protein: CASSLQVATNEKLFF.

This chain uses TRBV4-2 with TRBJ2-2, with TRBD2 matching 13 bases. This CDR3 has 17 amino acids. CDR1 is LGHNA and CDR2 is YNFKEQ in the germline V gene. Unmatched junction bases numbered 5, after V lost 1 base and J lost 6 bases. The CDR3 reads CASSQGTGLAGPGELFF. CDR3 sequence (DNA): TGTGCCAGCAGCCAAGGAACGGGACTAGCGGGACCCGGGGAGCTGTTTTTT.

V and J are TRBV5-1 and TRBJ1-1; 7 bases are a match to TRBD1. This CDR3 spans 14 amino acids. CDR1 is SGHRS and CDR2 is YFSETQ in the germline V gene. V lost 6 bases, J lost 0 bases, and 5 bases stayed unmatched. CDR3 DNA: TGCGCCAGCAAGAGTCAGGGGGTGAACACTGAAGCTTTCTTT. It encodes CASKSQGVNTEAFF. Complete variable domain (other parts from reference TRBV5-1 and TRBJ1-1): KAGVTQTPRYLIKTRGQQVTLSCSPISGHRSVSWYQQTPGQGLQFLFEYFSETQRNKGNFPGRFSGRQFSNSRSEMNVSTLELGDSALYLCASKSQGVNTEAFFGQGTRLTVV.